Listed here are 22 T cell receptor beta chains from one sample, sequenced in a study of blood T cell repertoires in COVID-19. This table comes from immunoSEQ multiplex PCR, and its TCRdb copy is limited to in-frame clones, with some not included. In the table there are 150,000 to 200,000 clones, about 85% of which are singletons. The sample taken for sequencing was peripheral blood. These receptors came from a man in his fifties or sixties with acute or convalescent COVID-19.

J is TRBJ2-3 and V is TRBV6-5, with 10 bases that match TRBD2. The CDR3 runs 15 residues. Germline V gives CDR1 MNHEY, CDR2 SVGAGI. V trimming: 7 bases; J trimming: 2 bases; junction bases outside the gene matches: 6. CDR3 nucleotide sequence: TGTGCCAGCAACTTACTAGCGGGGAACACAGATACGCAGTATTTT. This gives the protein CASNLLAGNTDTQYF.

V and J are TRBV7-3 and TRBJ1-3, with 8 positions matching TRBD1. CDR1 SGHTA and CDR2 FQGTGA come from the germline V gene. The CDR3 totals 13 residues. V was clipped by 5 bases and J by 8 bases; unmatched bases: 5. CDR3 DNA sequence: TGTGCCAGCAGCGGGGACAGGAGGGACACCATATATTTT. It is translated as CASSGDRRDTIYF.

This clone was detected once. The V call is TRBV3-1 (or the pseudogene TRBV3-2), the J call TRBJ1-2; 11 positions match TRBD1. This CDR3 region has 17 residues. Unmatched junction bases numbered 11, after V lost 3 bases and J lost 5 bases. CDR1 and CDR2 from the germline V gene are LGHDT and YNNKEL (reference sequence). The CDR3 DNA sequence: TGTGCCAGCAGCCAGGAAGGACAGGGGGCGTTTAGGTATGGCTACACCTTC. Its protein is CASSQEGQGAFRYGYTF.

Note on this clone: One end of the junction does not line up with germline, which may come from a read error. The V and J genes are TRBV5-6 and TRBJ1-4, with 7 bases identical to TRBD1. Germline assignment: CDR1 SGHDT and CDR2 YYEEEE. The CDR3 sequence is 15 residues long. The CDR3 sequence: CASSLGTAPSEKLFF. The CDR3 DNA is TGTGCCAGCAGTTTGGGGACAGCCCCTAGCGAAAAACTGTTTTTT.

The rearrangement links TRBV5-4 to TRBJ2-5; maybe TRBD2 (5 bases). Germline V gene data show CDR1 as SGHNT and CDR2 as YYREEE (reference sequence). Between the trimmed V and J ends, which lost 7 bases and 5 bases, there was a span of 18 bases. The CDR3 has 14 residues. CDR3 bases: TGTGCCAGCTCCCGCATAGCGATGGAGGAGACCCAGTACTTC. It codes for CASSRIAMEETQYF.

The genes are TRBV20-1 and TRBJ2-5; possible D gene TRBD2, 5 bases. The germline V gene has CDR1 DFQATT and CDR2 SNEGSKA (reference sequence). V was clipped by 3 bases and J by 4 bases, with 12 bases between them. There are 13 residues in the CDR3. DNA of the CDR3: TGCAGTGCTAGTCCCTGGGCGGGAGAGACCCAGTACTTC. Translation: CSASPWAGETQYF.

The chain recombines TRBV6-5 with TRBJ2-1; 7 nucleotides line up with TRBD2. V shed 2 bases, J shed 7 bases, and the junction held 8 bases outside the gene matches. Per germline, CDR1 MNHEY and CDR2 SVGAGI. There are 15 residues in the CDR3. The CDR3 loop is CASSYELAFSNEQFF. The CDR3 DNA reads as TGTGCCAGCAGTTACGAACTAGCGTTTTCGAATGAGCAGTTCTTC.

In this sample, this clone turned up a few times. V is TRBV7-8 and J is TRBJ2-3; no definite D call. CDR3 size: 16 residues. Germline V gene sequence: CDR1 SGHVS, CDR2 FQNEAQ. Trimming shortened V by 2 bases and J by 5 bases, and 17 bases separated the two germline ends. The CDR3 spells CASSLLVNTHGDTQYF. CDR3 coding DNA: TGTGCCAGCAGCTTACTAGTAAACACACACGGAGATACGCAGTATTTT.

The gene calls are TRBV20-1 and TRBJ2-5; D not certain. The germline V gene encodes CDR1 DFQATT and CDR2 SNEGSKA (reference sequence). V lost 3 bases and J 5 bases, leaving 7 bases between the germline ends. This CDR3 region has 11 residues. The CDR3 reads CSARRRETQYF. The DNA of the CDR3 is TGCAGTGCTAGGCGGCGGGAGACCCAGTACTTC.

The rearrangement links TRBV27 to TRBJ2-5; 7 bases fit TRBD1. This CDR3 contains 15 residues. Germline assignment: CDR1 MNHEY and CDR2 SMNVEV (reference sequence). V trimming: 1 base; J trimming: 5 bases; junction bases outside the gene matches: 7. The CDR3 nucleotides are TGTGCCAGCAGTTTATATTGGGACAGCCGGGAGACCCAGTACTTC. Translated: CASSLYWDSRETQYF.

V gene TRBV2 combines with J gene TRBJ1-3; D is unresolved. Trimming took 5 bases from V and 4 from J, leaving 18 bases between them. The CDR3 runs to 16 residues. Germline CDR1 SNHLY, CDR2 FYNNEI. CDR3 in DNA: TGTGCCAGCAGTTCCCCTTGGGAGGGCCAGGGAAACACCATATATTTT. It translates to CASSSPWEGQGNTIYF.

The chain is built from TRBV5-1 and TRBJ2-7; D is perhaps TRBD2 (5 bases). V was trimmed by 5 bases and J by 2 bases, leaving 11 bases between them. CDR1 is SGHRS, CDR2 YFSETQ, per germline. The CDR3 is 13 residues long. The DNA of the CDR3 is TGCGCCAGCAGTCGGGTAGCGACCTACGAGCAGTACTTC. This translates into CASSRVATYEQYF.

The chain couples TRBV20-1 to TRBJ2-7; the match to TRBD1 covers 9 bases. Trimming removed 3 bases from V and 5 bases from J; junction bases left unmatched: 14. Germline V gene lookup returns CDR1 DFQATT and CDR2 SNEGSKA (reference sequence). This CDR3 is 16 amino acids long. The CDR3 DNA follows: TGCAGTGCTAGTAGGGAACAGGGGGCCGTGGGGAACGAGCAGTACTTC. Its translation: CSASREQGAVGNEQYF.

The chain links TRBV6-5 to TRBJ2-2; D is unresolved. Germline values: CDR1 MNHEY, CDR2 SVGAGI. The germline V and J ends were trimmed by 2 bases and 3 bases, with 7 bases remaining between them. The CDR3 contains 14 residues. The CDR3 sequence is CASSYADYTGELFF. The CDR3 region has the DNA TGTGCCAGCAGTTACGCGGATTACACCGGGGAGCTGTTTTTT.

The rearrangement joins TRBV5-6 to TRBJ1-2; 10 positions agree with TRBD1. Germline values: CDR1 SGHDT, CDR2 YYEEEE. V dropped 4 bases and J dropped 2; count of bases not matched to a gene: 5. The CDR3 runs 15 residues. The CDR3 reads CASSPGTGENYGYTF. The CDR3 DNA is TGTGCCAGCAGCCCGGGGACAGGGGAAAACTATGGCTACACCTTC.

V usage is TRBV6-6 and J usage is TRBJ1-1, with 10 bases fitting TRBD1. This CDR3 region has 15 residues. Germline CDR1 MNHNY, CDR2 SVGAGI (reference sequence). Trimming cost V 6 bases and J 2 bases; bases outside gene matches: 6. The CDR3 is CASRTGQGKNTEAFF. The CDR3 DNA reads TGTGCCAGCAGAACGGGACAGGGGAAAAACACTGAAGCTTTCTTT.

CDR3 nucleotides: TGTGCCAGCAGCCCCAGGGACAGCCGCTACAATGAGCAGTTCTTC. Its translation is CASSPRDSRYNEQFF. The chain couples TRBV7-6 to TRBJ2-1, with TRBD1 matching 7 bases. Germline-derived CDR1 and CDR2 are SGHVS and FNYEAQ. V was clipped by 5 bases and J by 3 bases; unmatched bases: 7. This CDR3 spans 15 amino acids.

The chain is built from TRBV12-5 and TRBJ2-3; TRBD1 might be the D (6 bases). The germline V gene has CDR1 LGHNT and CDR2 FRNRAP. The CDR3 covers 13 residues. V was trimmed by 7 bases and J by 3 bases, leaving 11 bases between them. CDR3 amino acids: CASESQGTDTQYF. Written as DNA, the CDR3 is TGTGCTAGTGAATCACAGGGAACAGATACGCAGTATTTT.

J is TRBJ1-1 and V is TRBV30, with a tentative D call TRBD1 (5 bases). V shed 4 bases and J shed 1 base, with 13 bases lying between them. The CDR3 spans 14 residues. The V gene's germline CDR1 is GTSNPN and CDR2 SVGIG (reference sequence). CDR3 sequence: CAWNKGRGNTEAFF. The DNA of the CDR3 is TGTGCCTGGAATAAGGGGCGCGGGAACACTGAAGCTTTCTTT.

This chain connects TRBV2 to TRBJ1-3; possibly TRBD1 for D (5 bases). The CDR3 runs 14 residues. Trimming cost V 2 bases and J 3 bases, with 8 bases left between them. Germline CDR1 reads SNHLY; CDR2 reads FYNNEI. CDR3 DNA: TGTGCCAGCAGTGAACAGGGTGGTGGAAACACCATATATTTT. Translating it yields CASSEQGGGNTIYF.

The J gene is TRBJ1-2, the V gene TRBV19; 7 nucleotides line up with TRBD1. The CDR3 has 12 amino acids. The V segment lost 5 bases and the J segment 5 bases; nucleotides outside the gene matches: 2. The germline V gene encodes CDR1 LNHDA and CDR2 SQIVND (reference sequence). CDR3: CASSWTGYGYTF. As DNA, the CDR3 is TGTGCCAGTAGTTGGACAGGTTATGGCTACACCTTC. Full variable domain (outside the CDR3, taken from reference TRBV19 and TRBJ1-2): DGGITQSPKYLFRKEGQNVTLSCEQNLNHDAMYWYRQDPGQGLRLIYYSQIVNDFQKGDIAEGYSVSREKKESFPLTVTSAQKNPTAFYLCASSWTGYGYTFGSGTRLTVV.

This clone was picked up one time. This chain connects TRBV6-5 to TRBJ1-4, with TRBD1 matching over 10 bases. Germline-derived CDR1 and CDR2 are MNHEY and SVGAGI. The CDR3 contains 14 residues. With V trimmed by 5 bases and J by 8 bases, 5 bases remained unmatched. In DNA, the CDR3 is TGTGCCAGCAGTACCGGGACAGGGGTAGAAAAACTGTTTTTT. Its translation: CASSTGTGVEKLFF.